Listed here is a single T cell receptor beta chain. In the authors' workflow: Amplification from reference gene primers served as the basis for estimated nucleated cell counts. Repertoires were generated with immunoSEQ multiplex PCR, while TCRdb's copy carries only in-frame clones and drops some. For V, J and clone size, that table is used; D and trimming come from the DNA. The sample holds about 160,000 clones, roughly four fifths seen once. The data were obtained in a study of blood T cell repertoires in COVID-19. Overall study: Samples taken during acute and convalescent COVID-19 were collected in the United States, Italy and Spain. Sources were T cells, B-cell-depleted T cells, or PBMCs; the material itself was cDNA or gDNA.

The CDR3 has 15 amino acids. Germline V lookup: CDR1 MNHEY, CDR2 SVGAGI. V dropped 6 bases and J dropped 0; count of bases not matched to a gene: 8. The chain is built from TRBV6-5 and TRBJ2-7; 7 positions match TRBD2. This receptor was obtained from a human donor with acute or convalescent COVID-19. The donor label of this sample is uncertain. The sample comprised peripheral blood. The CDR3 DNA sequence: TGTGCCAGCAGCCGAGCGGGACGGAGCTCCTACGAGCAGTACTTC. It translates to CASSRAGRSSYEQYF.